These 28 T cell receptor beta chains came from one sample sequenced in a study of shared clonotypes between healthy human individuals. Assay used: immunoSEQ multiplex PCR; TCRdb lists only in-frame clones, some missing. The data contain about 1 million clones, under 80% of them singletons. Input material: memory CD4+ T cells sorted from blood. Indicated subset: CD45RA-negative fraction. The receptors stem from a man younger than 35 in good health.

A remark on this clone: Other DNA sequences within the sample encode an identical CDR3. The chain carries TRBV15 and TRBJ2-7, with a weak D call TRBD1 (5 bases). Germline V lookup: CDR1 LNHNV, CDR2 YYDKDF (reference sequence). V lost 0 bases to trimming and J lost 7 bases, with 10 bases between them. CDR3 size: 13 residues. CDR3 in amino acids: CATSRDQGREQYF. The CDR3, as DNA: TGTGCCACCAGCAGAGATCAGGGTAGGGAGCAGTACTTC.

The V call is TRBV19, the J call TRBJ2-3; D uncertain. Germline CDR1 reads LNHDA; CDR2 reads SQIVND (reference sequence). The V and J ends lost 0 bases and 5 bases respectively, with 9 bases between them. This CDR3 has 14 amino acids. The CDR3 DNA reads TGTGCCAGTAGTATAGAAGGGAAAAGAGATACGCAGTATTTT. It is translated as CASSIEGKRDTQYF.

With respect to this clone: The sample holds other DNA sequences that translate to the same CDR3. CDR3 in amino acids: CASSWGQGVYEQYF. CDR3 nucleotide sequence: TGTGCCAGCAGCTGGGGACAGGGTGTATACGAGCAGTACTTC. This chain connects TRBV5-6 to TRBJ2-7; 9 bases map to TRBD1. CDR3 length equals 14 residues. J lost 4 bases, V lost 3 bases, and 5 bases had no gene match. Germline V gene data show CDR1 as SGHDT and CDR2 as YYEEEE.

V usage is TRBV6-5 and J usage is TRBJ1-2; 10 bases fit TRBD1. V was pared by 0 bases and J by 4 bases, with 2 bases of the junction left unmatched. Germline V gene lookup returns CDR1 MNHEY and CDR2 SVGAGI. This CDR3 is 15 amino acids long. The CDR3, as DNA: TGTGCCAGCAGTTACTCGAGGACAGGGGGCTATGGCTACACCTTC. Amino acids: CASSYSRTGGYGYTF.

Regarding this clone: This same CDR3 is encoded by further DNA sequences in the sample. The gene calls are TRBV2 and TRBJ1-3; D gene uncertain. V lost 2 bases and J lost 4, with 3 bases in between. CDR1 and CDR2 from the germline V gene are SNHLY and FYNNEI. CDR3 length equals 12 residues. This CDR3 reads CASSEQGNTIYF. CDR3 sequence (DNA): TGTGCCAGCAGTGAACAGGGAAACACCATATATTTT.

V usage is TRBV6-5 and J usage is TRBJ1-2; no definite D call. This CDR3 has 14 amino acids. Germline V lookup: CDR1 MNHEY, CDR2 SVGAGI. Trimming removed 6 bases at V and 8 bases at J, with 19 bases between. DNA of the CDR3: TGTGCCAGCAGGGAACCGGGTCCCCTTAGGGGCTACACCTTC. Translating it yields CASREPGPLRGYTF.

The chain has TRBV10-3 and TRBJ2-1; no definite D call. This CDR3 has 13 amino acids. V gave up 2 bases and J gave up 5 bases, with 7 bases separating them. CDR1 ENHRY and CDR2 SYGVKD come from the germline V gene. The CDR3 bases are TGTGCCATCAGTGAGACTCGCGACAATGAGCAGTTCTTC. Protein: CAISETRDNEQFF.

J is TRBJ1-1 and V is TRBV2; D gene uncertain. The CDR3 is 16 residues long. Germline V lookup: CDR1 SNHLY, CDR2 FYNNEI. With 3 bases removed from V and 0 bases from J, the gap between germline ends came to 14 bases. The CDR3: CASSDVKRNLNTEAFF. The CDR3 bases are TGTGCCAGCAGTGATGTGAAGAGGAATCTGAACACTGAAGCTTTCTTT.

This chain links TRBV11-2 with TRBJ1-2, with 7 bases fitting TRBD1. J gave up 1 base and V 2 bases, and 10 bases lay outside the gene matches. Germline CDR1 reads SGHAT; CDR2 reads FQNNGV. The CDR3 has 17 amino acids. CDR3 in amino acids: CASSLTGTEKVNYGYTF. CDR3 bases: TGTGCCAGCAGCTTAACCGGGACAGAAAAGGTTAACTATGGCTACACCTTC.

The J gene is TRBJ2-1, the V gene TRBV5-1; 9 bases agree with TRBD2. The CDR3 is made up of 12 amino acids. Trimming cost V 9 bases and J 8 bases; bases outside gene matches: 6. The germline gives CDR1 SGHRS, CDR2 YFSETQ. The CDR3 DNA is TGCGCCACCGACGGACTAGCGTATGAGCAGTTCTTC. Translation gives CATDGLAYEQFF.

The CDR3 protein is CASMRTGGDTGELFF. The DNA for the CDR3 is TGTGCCAGCATGAGGACAGGGGGCGACACCGGGGAGCTGTTTTTT. The rearrangement uses TRBV5-4 and TRBJ2-2, with 11 bases aligning to TRBD1. The V segment lost 6 bases and the J segment 3 bases; nucleotides outside the gene matches: 4. The CDR3 covers 15 residues. Per the germline V gene, CDR1 is SGHNT and CDR2 is YYREEE (reference sequence). Variable domain in full (rest from reference TRBV5-4 and TRBJ2-2): ETGVTQSPTHLIKTRGQQVTLRCSSQSGHNTVSWYQQALGQGPQFIFQYYREEENGRGNFPPRFSGLQFPNYSSELNVNALELDDSALYLCASMRTGGDTGELFFGEGSRLTVL.

The chain uses TRBV5-1 and TRBJ2-3; TRBD2 aligns across 12 bases. The CDR3 has 16 amino acids. With V trimmed by 2 bases and J by 4 bases, 5 bases remained unmatched. Germline CDR1 SGHRS, CDR2 YFSETQ. In DNA form, the CDR3 reads TGCGCCAGCAGCTTTTGGCTAGCGGGAGGGGCAGATACGCAGTATTTT. Residues: CASSFWLAGGADTQYF.

The chain uses TRBV6-5 and TRBJ1-2, with TRBD1 as a possible D gene (6 bases). The CDR3 contains 16 residues. CDR1 and CDR2 from the germline V gene are MNHEY and SVGAGI. The V end lost 0 bases, the J end lost 0 bases, and 11 bases lay between the germline ends. The CDR3 sequence: CASSYSKTGSNYGYTF. The CDR3 bases are TGTGCCAGCAGTTACTCTAAGACAGGTTCTAACTATGGCTACACCTTC.

This clone was found a few times. The rearrangement uses TRBV6-6 and TRBJ1-1; 9 positions match TRBD1. CDR1 is MNHNY, CDR2 SVGAGI, per germline (reference sequence). The CDR3 spans 15 residues. V gave up 4 bases and J gave up 6 bases; unmatched junction bases: 9. CDR3 sequence: CASSSRQGVFPEAFF. The CDR3 coding sequence is TGTGCCAGCAGTTCCCGACAGGGGGTATTTCCTGAAGCTTTCTTT.

V is TRBV28 and J is TRBJ2-3, with D perhaps matching TRBD2 (6 bases). The CDR3 contains 16 residues. Trimming removed 6 bases from V and 3 bases from J, with 19 bases in between. Germline V gene data show CDR1 as MDHEN and CDR2 as SYDVKM. Written as DNA, the CDR3 is TGTGCCAGCAGCGCCTTTGGAGCGGGTGGAACAGATACGCAGTATTTT. It yields the protein CASSAFGAGGTDTQYF.

The chain combines TRBV30 with TRBJ2-1; D unclear. Trimming left V 2 bases short and J 6 bases short, with 5 bases between. This CDR3 has 11 residues. Germline V gives CDR1 GTSNPN, CDR2 SVGIG (reference sequence). The DNA of the CDR3 is TGTGCCTGGAGTAACAGCAATGAGCAGTTCTTC. It codes for CAWSNSNEQFF.

This chain joins TRBV10-2 and TRBJ2-7; D is possibly TRBD1 or TRBD2 (6 bases each). The CDR3 is made up of 16 amino acids. With 3 bases removed from V and 2 bases from J, the gap between germline ends came to 17 bases. Per the germline V gene, CDR1 is WSHSY and CDR2 is SAAADI. CDR3 bases: TGCGCCAGCAGTGAACCCCCCGGACGGGGGCCCTACGAGCAGTACTTC. This sequence encodes CASSEPPGRGPYEQYF.

This clone has only one observation. The genes are TRBV5-4 and TRBJ1-1; D not resolved. The CDR3 covers 14 residues. Germline V gene lookup returns CDR1 SGHNT and CDR2 YYREEE (reference sequence). The V gene lost 2 bases and the J gene lost 0 bases, with 8 bases spanning the gap. The CDR3 loop is CASSLRGLNTEAFF. CDR3 DNA: TGTGCCAGCAGCTTAAGAGGGTTGAACACTGAAGCTTTCTTT. The full variable domain, in which reference TRBV5-4 and TRBJ1-1 provide the parts outside the CDR3, is ETGVTQSPTHLIKTRGQQVTLRCSSQSGHNTVSWYQQALGQGPQFIFQYYREEENGRGNFPPRFSGLQFPNYSSELNVNALELDDSALYLCASSLRGLNTEAFFGQGTRLTVV.

The chain recombines TRBV5-1 with TRBJ1-1; maybe TRBD1 (6 bases). The CDR3 consists of 14 residues. Trimming shortened V by 6 bases and J by 3 bases, and 15 bases separated the two germline ends. CDR1 and CDR2 (germline): SGHRS, YFSETQ. The CDR3 bases are TGCGCCAGCAAAGGGGGTCTGCTGGACACTGAAGCTTTCTTT. Translation gives CASKGGLLDTEAFF.

The chain's CDR3 is CASSSVAGAETQYF. The CDR3 DNA reads TGCGCCAGCAGCTCGGTAGCGGGAGCGGAGACCCAGTACTTC. The genes are TRBV5-1 and TRBJ2-5, with TRBD2 identical over 9 bases. Trimming cost V 3 bases and J 5 bases; bases outside gene matches: 5. CDR3 length: 14 amino acids. Germline V gene data show CDR1 as SGHRS and CDR2 as YFSETQ.

The V call is TRBV7-9, the J call TRBJ1-4; D not resolved. The CDR3 spans 13 residues. Per the germline V gene, CDR1 is SEHNR and CDR2 is FQNEAQ (reference sequence). Trimming removed 6 bases from V and 1 base from J, with 6 bases in between. CDR3 sequence: CASSQLTNEKLFF. In DNA form, the CDR3 reads TGTGCCAGCAGTCAGCTAACTAATGAAAAACTGTTTTTT.

CDR3 nucleotide sequence: TGTGCCAGTACCCTGAGGGGGGAGTCACCCCTCCACTTT. Translated, it gives CASTLRGESPLHF. The V gene is TRBV19, the J gene TRBJ1-6; a weak D match, TRBD1 (6 bases). Germline V gene data show CDR1 as LNHDA and CDR2 as SQIVND (reference sequence). The germline V and J ends were trimmed by 7 bases and 10 bases, with 14 bases remaining between them. The length of the CDR3 is 13 residues.

The chain employs TRBV13 and TRBJ1-3; 7 bases are a match to TRBD1. The length of the CDR3 is 14 residues. Germline V gene sequence: CDR1 PRHDT, CDR2 FYEKMQ (reference sequence). The V and J ends lost 1 base and 7 bases, in that order; junction bases with no gene match: 4. This chain's CDR3 is CASSLDRGPNTIYF. The DNA for the CDR3 is TGTGCCAGCAGCTTAGATAGGGGGCCGAACACCATATATTTT.

This clone has just a few counts. This chain joins TRBV5-8 and TRBJ2-1, with 7 bases matching TRBD2. This CDR3 is 17 amino acids long. Germline CDR1 SGHTS, CDR2 YDEGEE. The V segment lost 2 bases and the J segment 2 bases; nucleotides outside the gene matches: 10. The CDR3 DNA reads TGTGCCAGCAGCTTAACACGGACTAGTGAGACCTACAATGAGCAGTTCTTC. It yields the protein CASSLTRTSETYNEQFF.

V is TRBV4-2 and J is TRBJ2-7; TRBD2 matches 8 bases. The germline V gene has CDR1 LGHNA and CDR2 YNFKEQ. This CDR3 spans 15 amino acids. Trimming removed 5 bases from V and 0 bases from J; junction bases left unmatched: 6. This CDR3 reads CASSGQRGSSYEQYF. CDR3 in DNA: TGTGCCAGCAGCGGCCAGCGGGGGAGCTCCTACGAGCAGTACTTC.

The genes are TRBV21-1 and TRBJ2-3. TRBV21-1 is an annotated pseudogene. The CDR3 contains 15 residues. CDR3 nucleotide sequence: TGTGCCAGCAGCAAAATCGTCACGGACACAGATACGCAGTATTTT. Translated: CASSKIVTDTDTQYF.

V gene TRBV18 combines with J gene TRBJ1-3; 8 nucleotides match TRBD1. Unmatched junction bases numbered 11, after V lost 5 bases and J lost 2 bases. This CDR3 contains 17 residues. Germline CDR1 is KGHSH and CDR2 is LQKENI. The CDR3 DNA sequence: TGTGCCAGCTCAACTCTCGGACAGGGCATCGCTGGAAACACCATATATTTT. Amino acids: CASSTLGQGIAGNTIYF.

This clone was recorded only once. The genes are TRBV2 and TRBJ2-7; D is perhaps TRBD2 (6 bases). The CDR3 is 13 amino acids. The germline V and J ends were trimmed by 7 bases and 7 bases, with 17 bases remaining between them. The V gene's germline CDR1 is SNHLY and CDR2 FYNNEI. CDR3 amino acids: CASTGTLGREQYF. For the CDR3, the DNA is TGTGCCAGCACCGGGACTTTGGGTAGGGAGCAGTACTTC.